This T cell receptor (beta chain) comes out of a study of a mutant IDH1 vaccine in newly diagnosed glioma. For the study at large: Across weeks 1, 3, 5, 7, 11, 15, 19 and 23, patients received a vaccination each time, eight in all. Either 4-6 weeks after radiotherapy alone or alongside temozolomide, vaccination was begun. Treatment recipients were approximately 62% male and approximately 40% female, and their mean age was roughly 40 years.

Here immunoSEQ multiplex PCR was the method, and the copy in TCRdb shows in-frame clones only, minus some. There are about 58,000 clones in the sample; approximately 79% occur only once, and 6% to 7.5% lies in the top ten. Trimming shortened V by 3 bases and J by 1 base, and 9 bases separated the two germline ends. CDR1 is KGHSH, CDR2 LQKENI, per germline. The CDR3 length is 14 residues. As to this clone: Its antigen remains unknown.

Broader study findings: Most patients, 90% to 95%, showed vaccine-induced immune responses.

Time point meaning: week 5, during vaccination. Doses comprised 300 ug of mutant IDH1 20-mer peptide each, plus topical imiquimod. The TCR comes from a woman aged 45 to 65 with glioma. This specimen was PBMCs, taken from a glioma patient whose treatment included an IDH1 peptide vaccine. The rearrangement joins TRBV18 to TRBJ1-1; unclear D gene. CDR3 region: CASSPLGGNTEAFF. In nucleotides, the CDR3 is TGTGCCAGCTCACCCCTGGGCGGGAACACTGAAGCTTTCTTT.